This T cell receptor beta chain derives from a study of T cell responses to AZD1222 COVID-19 vaccine. Notes on this clone: Its antigen is not identified.

Findings and limits, study-wide: Regions left unmutated in variants are reportedly the target of nearly half of spike-specific TCRs. Increased Spike-specific TCR breadth and depth were observed after two AZD1222 doses.

TCRdb's copy holds only in-frame clones and misses some; the assay was immunoSEQ multiplex PCR. The sample has about 15,000 clones; roughly nine tenths are singletons. V was shortened by 0 bases and J by 4 bases, with 11 bases between the two germline ends. Germline V lookup: CDR1 MNHEY, CDR2 SVGAGI. The CDR3 sequence is 15 residues long. The rearrangement uses TRBV6-5 and TRBJ2-3; no reliable D call. This clonotype was obtained from an adult who received the AZD1222 COVID-19 vaccine. Here the sequenced sample was peripheral blood, taken 28 days after the second AZD1222 dose. The CDR3 region is CASSYSDRGADTQYF. The CDR3 nucleotides read TGTGCCAGCAGTTACTCGGATCGAGGTGCAGATACGCAGTATTTT.